This entry concerns a single T cell receptor (beta chain). The data belong to a study of T cell changes during pregnancy in multiple sclerosis. Germline values: CDR1 SGHDN, CDR2 FVKESK. This CDR3 comprises 17 residues. J gave up 1 base and V 4 bases, and 3 bases lay outside the gene matches. Here immunoSEQ multiplex PCR was the method, and the copy in TCRdb shows in-frame clones only, minus some. The table includes roughly 40,000 clones, approximately 92% detected once. J is TRBJ2-1 and V is TRBV14, with TRBD2 matching over 14 bases. This sequence was found in a female donor in good health, enrolled as a control in a pregnancy study. Material: CD4+ T cells from peripheral blood mononuclear cells, obtained after pregnancy. The DNA for the CDR3 is TGTGCCAGCAGCCCCAGGACTAGCGGGAGGTCCTACAATGAGCAGTTCTTC. Residues: CASSPRTSGRSYNEQFF.